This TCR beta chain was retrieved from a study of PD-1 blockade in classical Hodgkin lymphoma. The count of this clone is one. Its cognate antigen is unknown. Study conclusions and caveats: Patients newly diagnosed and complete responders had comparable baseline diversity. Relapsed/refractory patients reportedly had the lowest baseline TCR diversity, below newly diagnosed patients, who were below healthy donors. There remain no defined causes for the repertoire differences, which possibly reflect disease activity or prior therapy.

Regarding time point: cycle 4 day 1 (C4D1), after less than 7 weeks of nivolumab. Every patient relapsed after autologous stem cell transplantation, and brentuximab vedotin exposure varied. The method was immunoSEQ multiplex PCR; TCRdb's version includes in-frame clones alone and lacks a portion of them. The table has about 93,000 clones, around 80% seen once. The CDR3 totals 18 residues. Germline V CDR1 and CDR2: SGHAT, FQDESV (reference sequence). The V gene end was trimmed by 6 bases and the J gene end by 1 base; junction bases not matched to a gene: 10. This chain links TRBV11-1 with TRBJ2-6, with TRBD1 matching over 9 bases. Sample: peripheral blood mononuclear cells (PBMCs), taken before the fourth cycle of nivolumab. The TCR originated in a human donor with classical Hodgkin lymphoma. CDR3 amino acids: CASRAGTGISSGANVLTF. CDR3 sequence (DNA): TGTGCCAGCAGGGCCGGGACAGGGATCTCATCTGGGGCCAACGTCCTGACTTTC.